This T cell receptor (beta chain) was identified in a study of beta chain features in type 1 diabetes. CDR3 length: 18 amino acids. The germline CDR1 and CDR2 sequences are SGHTA and FQGTGA. The J segment lost 2 bases and the V segment lost 4 bases, leaving 9 bases of the junction unmatched. Expressed TCRB transcripts were sequenced because the isolated RNA had all been reverse transcribed beforehand. Clones were sequenced by immunoSEQ multiplex PCR, and TCRdb holds only the in-frame ones, with some missing. The repertoire holds around 400,000 clones, with over 10% as singletons. The chain combines TRBV7-3 with TRBJ2-3, with 13 bases lining up with TRBD2. The sequencing sample was made of naive CD4+ T cells from blood. The receptor was isolated from a man aged 18 to 35 in good health. The CDR3 DNA is TGTGCCAGCAGCTCGAGCCAACTAGCGGGGGGGTACACAGATACGCAGTATTTT. Its translation is CASSSSQLAGGYTDTQYF.